The source of this T cell receptor (beta chain) is a study of T cell repertoires in cytomegalovirus infection. In the study overall: CMV infection together with matching HLA type was indicated by public TCR beta signatures. Study-wide results and caveats: CMV carriers having the relevant HLA were flagged by cumulative public TCR beta family frequency. CMV-specific HLA-C-restricted TCR beta clonotypes dominated the ex vivo response.

TCRdb re-derived calls from the reads in MiXCR, one entry per CDR3 protein. The sample holds approximately 500,000 distinct CDR3 sequences, approximately 17% seen once. The CDR3 is made up of 14 amino acids. This clonotype came up many times. Antigen specificity is unknown. A read error may produce the germline difference seen at one junction end. The chain uses TRBV12-3 or TRBV12-4 and TRBJ2-7, with D maybe TRBD2 (6 bases). Sequenced sample: CD8+ T cells from PBMCs. The receptor was derived from a human donor in good health (CMV status not recorded). Some clones in this sample may be carry-over from other donors' samples. CDR3 coding DNA: TGTGCCAGCAGCTTAGCCGCGGAGGGGCGAGAGCAGTACTTC. Encoded protein: CASSLAAEGREQYF.